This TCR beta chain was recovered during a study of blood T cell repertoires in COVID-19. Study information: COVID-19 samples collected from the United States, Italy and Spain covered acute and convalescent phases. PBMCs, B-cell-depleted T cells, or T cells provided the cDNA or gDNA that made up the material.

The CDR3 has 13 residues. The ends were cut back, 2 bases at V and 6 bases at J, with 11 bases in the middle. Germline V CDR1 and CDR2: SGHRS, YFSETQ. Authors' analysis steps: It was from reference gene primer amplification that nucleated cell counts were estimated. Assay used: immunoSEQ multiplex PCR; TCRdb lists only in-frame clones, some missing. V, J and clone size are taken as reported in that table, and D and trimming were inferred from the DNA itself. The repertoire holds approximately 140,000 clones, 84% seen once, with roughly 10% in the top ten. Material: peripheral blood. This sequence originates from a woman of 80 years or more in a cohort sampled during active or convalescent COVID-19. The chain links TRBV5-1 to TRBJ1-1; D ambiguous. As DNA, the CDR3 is TGCGCCAGCAGCTTCTCGGGTACCCCTGAAGCTTTCTTT. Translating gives CASSFSGTPEAFF. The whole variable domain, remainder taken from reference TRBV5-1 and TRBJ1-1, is KAGVTQTPRYLIKTRGQQVTLSCSPISGHRSVSWYQQTPGQGLQFLFEYFSETQRNKGNFPGRFSGRQFSNSRSEMNVSTLELGDSALYLCASSFSGTPEAFFGQGTRLTVV.